The present T cell receptor (beta chain) was sequenced within a study of shared clonotypes between healthy human individuals. Study at large: The composition of the donors was a couple of women and a few men aged 18 to 49.

V lost 3 bases to trimming and J lost 1 base, with 5 bases between them. The CDR3 extends over 12 amino acids. The V gene's germline CDR1 is SGHNT and CDR2 YYREEE (reference sequence). Per sorted-subset replicate PCR, input was 200 to 250 ng DNA, representing tens of thousands of T cell genomes. TCRdb keeps only in-frame clones here, not all; method: immunoSEQ multiplex PCR. Of a few hundred thousand clones in the sample, 95% to 96% were seen once. It was CD45RO-negative cells, positively selected for CCR7, that made up naive CD8 cells, with terminally differentiated effector memory CD45RA+ cells excluded. Comment on this clone: The same CDR3 arises from other DNA sequences in this sample as well.

The clonotype was recovered from a woman in her 30s in good health. The chain employs TRBV5-4 and TRBJ2-7; D gene unclear. Sample: naive CD8+ T cells sorted from blood. The CDR3 here is CASSSDSYEQYF. DNA of the CDR3: TGTGCCAGCAGCTCCGATTCCTACGAGCAGTACTTC. Full variable domain (missing parts from reference TRBV5-4 and TRBJ2-7): ETGVTQSPTHLIKTRGQQVTLRCSSQSGHNTVSWYQQALGQGPQFIFQYYREEENGRGNFPPRFSGLQFPNYSSELNVNALELDDSALYLCASSSDSYEQYFGPGTRLTVT.